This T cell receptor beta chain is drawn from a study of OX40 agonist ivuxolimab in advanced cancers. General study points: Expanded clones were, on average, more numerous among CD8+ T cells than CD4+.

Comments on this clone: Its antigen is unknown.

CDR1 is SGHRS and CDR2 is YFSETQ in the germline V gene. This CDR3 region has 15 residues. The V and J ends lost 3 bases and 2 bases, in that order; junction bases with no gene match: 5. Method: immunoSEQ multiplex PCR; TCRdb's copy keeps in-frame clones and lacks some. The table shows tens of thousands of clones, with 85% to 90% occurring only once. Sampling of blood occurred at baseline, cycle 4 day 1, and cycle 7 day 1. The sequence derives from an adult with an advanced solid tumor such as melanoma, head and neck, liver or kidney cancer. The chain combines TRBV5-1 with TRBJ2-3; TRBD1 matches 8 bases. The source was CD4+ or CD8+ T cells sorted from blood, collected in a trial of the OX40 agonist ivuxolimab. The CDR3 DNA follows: TGCGCCAGCAGCTCCGGACAGGGCCCCACAGATACGCAGTATTTT. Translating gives CASSSGQGPTDTQYF.